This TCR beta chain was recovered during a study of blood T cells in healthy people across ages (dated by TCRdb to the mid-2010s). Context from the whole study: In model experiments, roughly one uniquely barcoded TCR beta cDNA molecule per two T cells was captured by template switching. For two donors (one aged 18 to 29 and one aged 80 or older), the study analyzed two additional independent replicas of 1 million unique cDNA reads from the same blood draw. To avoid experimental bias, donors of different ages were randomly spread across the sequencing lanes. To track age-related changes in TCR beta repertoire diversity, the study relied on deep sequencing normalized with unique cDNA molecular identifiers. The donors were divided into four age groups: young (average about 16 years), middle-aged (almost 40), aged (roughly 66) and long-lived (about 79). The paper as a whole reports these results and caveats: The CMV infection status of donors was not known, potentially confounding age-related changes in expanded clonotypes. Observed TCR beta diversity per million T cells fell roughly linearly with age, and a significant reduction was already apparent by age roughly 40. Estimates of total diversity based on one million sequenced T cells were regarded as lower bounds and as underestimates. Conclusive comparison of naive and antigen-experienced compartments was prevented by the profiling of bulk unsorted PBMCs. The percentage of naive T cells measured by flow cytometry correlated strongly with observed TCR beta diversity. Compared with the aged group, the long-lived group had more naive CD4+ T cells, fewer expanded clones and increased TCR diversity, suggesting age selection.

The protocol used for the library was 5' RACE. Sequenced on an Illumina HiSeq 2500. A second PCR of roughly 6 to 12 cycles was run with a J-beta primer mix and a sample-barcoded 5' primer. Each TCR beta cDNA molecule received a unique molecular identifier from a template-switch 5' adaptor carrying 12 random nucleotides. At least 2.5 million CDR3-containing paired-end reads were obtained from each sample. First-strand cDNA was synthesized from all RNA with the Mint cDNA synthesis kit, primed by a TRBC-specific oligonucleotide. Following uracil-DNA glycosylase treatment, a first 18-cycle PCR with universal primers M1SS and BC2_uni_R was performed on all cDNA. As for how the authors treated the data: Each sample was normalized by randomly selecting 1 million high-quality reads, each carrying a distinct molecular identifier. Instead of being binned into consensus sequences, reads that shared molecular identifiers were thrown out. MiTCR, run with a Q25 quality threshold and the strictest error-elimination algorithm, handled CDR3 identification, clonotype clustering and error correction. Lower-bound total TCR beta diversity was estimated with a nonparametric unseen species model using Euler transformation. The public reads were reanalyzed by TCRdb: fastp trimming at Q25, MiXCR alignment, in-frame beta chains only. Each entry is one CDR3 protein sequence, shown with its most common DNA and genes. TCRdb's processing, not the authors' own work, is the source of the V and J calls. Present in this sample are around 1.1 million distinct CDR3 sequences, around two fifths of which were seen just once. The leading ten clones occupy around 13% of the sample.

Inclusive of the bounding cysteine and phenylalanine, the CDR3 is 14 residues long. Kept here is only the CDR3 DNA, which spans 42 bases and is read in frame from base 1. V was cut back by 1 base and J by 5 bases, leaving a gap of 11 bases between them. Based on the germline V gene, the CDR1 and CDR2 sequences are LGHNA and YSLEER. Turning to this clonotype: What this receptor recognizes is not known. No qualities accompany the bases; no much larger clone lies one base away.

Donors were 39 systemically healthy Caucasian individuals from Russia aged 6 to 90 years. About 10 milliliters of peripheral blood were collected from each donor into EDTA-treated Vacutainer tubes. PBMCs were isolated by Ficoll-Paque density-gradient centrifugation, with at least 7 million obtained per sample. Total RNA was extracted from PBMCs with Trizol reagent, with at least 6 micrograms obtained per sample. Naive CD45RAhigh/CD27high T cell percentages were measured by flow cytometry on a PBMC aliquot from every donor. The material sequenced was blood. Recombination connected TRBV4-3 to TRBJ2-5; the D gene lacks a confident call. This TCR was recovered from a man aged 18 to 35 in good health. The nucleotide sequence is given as TGCGCCAGCAGCCAAGGGGTGGCTGGGGAGACCCAGTACTTC. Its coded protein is CASSQGVAGETQYF.